Sequencing of this TCR beta chain was carried out in a study of a mutant IDH1 vaccine in newly diagnosed glioma. Study at large: Most had both radiotherapy and temozolomide beforehand; others had only one. Visit timing is recorded as week 35 for V12 and week 47 for V13. The study's findings and limits: Pseudoprogression appeared independent of alterations in top peripheral clonotypes.

V lost 6 bases to trimming and J lost 0 bases, with 10 bases between them. Germline-derived CDR1 and CDR2 are MNHNS and SASEGT. The CDR3 covers 14 residues. The time point: week 35, safety follow-up. In the vaccine, a single dose held 300 ug of the mutant IDH1 20-mer peptide, along with topical imiquimod. Repertoires were generated with immunoSEQ multiplex PCR, while TCRdb's copy carries only in-frame clones and drops some. The profile shows 45,000 to 60,000 clones, 85% to 90% of them singletons. As to this clone: What it recognizes is unknown.

The sequence derives from a woman in her forties with glioma. The V gene is TRBV6-1, the J gene TRBJ2-3, with a possible D match to TRBD2 (6 bases). The sample consisted of PBMCs, taken from a glioma patient whose treatment included an IDH1 peptide vaccine. In nucleotides, the CDR3 is TGTGCCAGCAGGGGGAGGCCTAGCACAGATACGCAGTATTTT. It encodes CASRGRPSTDTQYF.